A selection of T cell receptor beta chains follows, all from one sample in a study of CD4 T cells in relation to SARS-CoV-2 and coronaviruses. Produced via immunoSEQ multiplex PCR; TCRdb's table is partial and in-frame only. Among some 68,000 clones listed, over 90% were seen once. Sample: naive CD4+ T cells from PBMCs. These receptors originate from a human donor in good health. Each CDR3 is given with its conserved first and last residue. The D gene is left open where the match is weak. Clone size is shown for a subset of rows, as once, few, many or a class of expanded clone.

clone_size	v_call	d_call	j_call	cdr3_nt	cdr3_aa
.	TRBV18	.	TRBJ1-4	TGTGCCAGCTCACCACCGTCAGGGGCTGGGGAAAAACTGTTTTTT	CASSPPSGAGEKLFF
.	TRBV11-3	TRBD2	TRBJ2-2	TGTGCCAGCAGCCAAGGACTAGCGGGAGAAATAGCTGGGGAGCTGTTTTTT	CASSQGLAGEIAGELFF
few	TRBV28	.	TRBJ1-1	TGTGCCAGCAGTTTCCGGCAGGGGACCTTGAACACTGAAGCTTTCTTT	CASSFRQGTLNTEAFF
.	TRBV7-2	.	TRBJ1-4	TGTGCCAGCAGCCTAACGCAGGGAGGGGCAATCGAAAAACTGTTTTTT	CASSLTQGGAIEKLFF
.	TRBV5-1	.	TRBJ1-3	TGCGCCAGCAGCTTGGACAGGGTCCGGGATGGAAACACCATATATTTT	CASSLDRVRDGNTIYF
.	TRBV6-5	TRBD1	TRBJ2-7	TGTGCCAGCAGTCCGGACAGGGGGAACGAGCAGTACTTC	CASSPDRGNEQYF
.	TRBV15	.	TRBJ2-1	TGTGCCACCAGCAGCTACAATGAGCAGTTCTTC	CATSSYNEQFF
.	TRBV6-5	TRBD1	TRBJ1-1	TGTGCCAGCAGAAAGGACAGGGGGCAGGGTGAAGCTTTCTTT	CASRKDRGQGEAFF
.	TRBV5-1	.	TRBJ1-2	TGCGCCAGCCACGCGGGGGGGGCTAACTATGGCTACACCTTC	CASHAGGANYGYTF
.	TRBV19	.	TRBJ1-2	TGTGCCAGTAGTATTCCAGGGTTTTCCTATGGCTACACCTTC	CASSIPGFSYGYTF
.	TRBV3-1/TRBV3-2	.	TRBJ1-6	TGTGCCAGCAGCCAAGAACACATAAATTCACCCCTCCACTTT	CASSQEHINSPLHF
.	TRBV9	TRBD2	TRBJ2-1	TGTGCCAGCAGCGTAGTACTAGCGGGGGGTGCCTACAATGAGCAGTTCTTC	CASSVVLAGGAYNEQFF
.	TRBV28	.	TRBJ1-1	TGTGCCAGCAGTGACCGAACCAAGCCCGCTGAAGCTTTCTTT	CASSDRTKPAEAFF
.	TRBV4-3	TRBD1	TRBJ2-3	TGCGCCAGCAGTAGGTCGGGACAGGGGACAGATACGCAGTATTTT	CASSRSGQGTDTQYF
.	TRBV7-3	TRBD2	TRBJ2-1	TGTGCCAGCAGCCCACTGGGCGGGAGTTTGAGTGAGCAGTTCTTC	CASSPLGGSLSEQFF
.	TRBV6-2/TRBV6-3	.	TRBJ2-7	TGTGCCAGCAGTTACCCCAACAGGGCTTCCTACGAGCAGTACTTC	CASSYPNRASYEQYF
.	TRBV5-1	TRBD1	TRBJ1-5	TGCGCCGGGGACTCGGACAGGGGTCGTCAGCCCCAGCATTTT	CAGDSDRGRQPQHF
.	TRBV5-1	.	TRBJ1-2	TGCGCCAGCAGCCCGCGAGGTGCGGGCCACTATGGCTACACCTTC	CASSPRGAGHYGYTF
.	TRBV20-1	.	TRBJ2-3	TGCAGTGCTAGAGCCGGGACGGAGCAGTATTTT	CSARAGTEQYF
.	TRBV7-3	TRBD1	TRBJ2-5	TGTGCCAGCAGCGCCGGACAGGGAGAGACCCAGTACTTC	CASSAGQGETQYF
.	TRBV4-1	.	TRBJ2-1	TGCGCCAGCAGCCAAGAACCGGACAGAAGAAATGAGCAGTTCTTC	CASSQEPDRRNEQFF
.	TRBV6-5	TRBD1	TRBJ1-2	TGTGCCAGCAGCCGGACAGGGCTAACCTATGGCTACACCTTC	CASSRTGLTYGYTF
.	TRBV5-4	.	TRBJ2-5	TGTGCCAGCAGCTTAGAAGAGACCCAGTACTTC	CASSLEETQYF
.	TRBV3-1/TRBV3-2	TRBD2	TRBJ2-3	TGTGCCAGCAGCCAAGAAGGGATAGCGGGGGGGCCAGATACGCAGTATTTT	CASSQEGIAGGPDTQYF